These T cell receptor beta chains were read from a single sample in a study of cytotoxic CD8 clonotypes in ibrutinib-treated CLL. This table comes from immunoSEQ multiplex PCR, and its TCRdb copy is limited to in-frame clones, with some not included. The sample has about 200,000 clones, about 72% seen once; the top ten hold 10% to 15%. The material was PBMCs, obtained after 24 months of ibrutinib treatment. These receptors all stem from a human donor with chronic lymphocytic leukemia. The CDR3 runs from the conserved cysteine through the conserved F or W. D genes are given only for firm matches. Some rows mark clone size as missing; the rest say once, few, many or name a class of expanded clone.

j_call,cdr3_length,v_call,d_call,clone_size,cdr3_aa,cdr3_nt
TRBJ2-7,12,TRBV6-1,.,.,CASSEVGYEQYF,TGTGCCAGCAGTGAAGTGGGATACGAGCAGTACTTC
TRBJ2-1,16,TRBV5-4,TRBD1,.,CASSLRGPSSYNEQFF,TGTGCCAGCAGCTTGAGGGGGCCTAGCTCCTACAATGAGCAGTTCTTC
TRBJ2-3,14,TRBV27,.,.,CASSAGTYADTQYF,TGTGCCAGCAGCGCCGGGACCTACGCAGATACGCAGTATTTT
TRBJ1-3,15,TRBV11-2,.,.,CASSFPGAVGNTIYF,TGTGCCAGCAGCTTCCCGGGGGCTGTTGGAAACACCATATATTTT
TRBJ2-3,14,TRBV28,.,.,CASSLSRSTDTQYF,TGTGCCAGCAGTTTATCCCGCAGCACAGATACGCAGTATTTT
TRBJ1-1,13,TRBV30,.,few,CAWRSLGTSEAFF,TGTGCCTGGAGATCCCTTGGGACCTCTGAAGCTTTCTTT
TRBJ1-2,14,TRBV7-9,TRBD1,.,CASSQAGTGLGYTF,TGTGCCAGCAGCCAAGCCGGGACAGGGTTGGGCTACACCTTC
TRBJ2-7,15,TRBV30,.,.,CAGTSEGQRPYEQYF,TGTGCCGGAACCTCGGAGGGTCAGCGACCCTACGAGCAGTACTTC
TRBJ2-5,17,TRBV9,TRBD2,few,CASSVAGSSGRGETQYF,TGTGCCAGCAGCGTAGCGGGCTCCAGCGGGAGAGGGGAGACCCAGTACTTC
TRBJ2-3,17,TRBV1,.,.,CTSQEIPGPSRTDTQYF,TGCACCAGCCAAGAAATTCCGGGGCCCTCCCGCACAGATACGCAGTATTTT
TRBJ2-7,16,TRBV5-1,TRBD2,.,CASSGGWASGTAEQYF,TGCGCCAGCAGCGGGGGTTGGGCTAGCGGGACGGCCGAGCAGTACTTC
TRBJ2-3,15,TRBV10-3,TRBD2,few,CAISRLADSTDTQYF,TGTGCCATCAGTAGGCTAGCGGACAGCACAGATACGCAGTATTTT
TRBJ2-3,14,TRBV29-1,.,once,CSVERGDSTDTQYF,TGCAGCGTTGAACGAGGGGACAGCACAGATACGCAGTATTTT
TRBJ2-4,14,TRBV7-2,.,.,CASSPLLAKNIQYF,TGTGCCAGCAGCCCTCTTTTAGCCAAAAACATTCAGTACTTC
TRBJ1-1,14,TRBV6-1,TRBD1,once,CASSEDRGDTEAFF,TGTGCCAGCAGTGAAGACAGGGGGGACACTGAAGCTTTCTTT
TRBJ2-7,17,TRBV5-1,.,.,CASSLDGRGQWDYEQYF,TGCGCCAGCAGCTTGGATGGCCGGGGTCAGTGGGACTACGAGCAGTACTTC
TRBJ2-7,14,TRBV14,.,.,CASSQVGFFREQYF,TGTGCCAGCAGCCAAGTGGGGTTTTTCCGCGAGCAGTACTTC
TRBJ2-1,17,TRBV9,.,.,CASSVEGGGVTVNEQFF,TGTGCCAGCAGCGTAGAGGGTGGGGGCGTAACTGTGAATGAGCAGTTCTTC
TRBJ1-5,14,TRBV2,TRBD1,.,CASSGQGRNQPQHF,TGTGCCAGCAGCGGACAGGGAAGAAATCAGCCCCAGCATTTT
TRBJ1-5,18,TRBV19,TRBD1,.,CASSRQGATRYSNQPQHF,TGTGCCAGTAGTCGACAGGGGGCAACAAGGTATAGCAATCAGCCCCAGCATTTT
TRBJ2-5,16,TRBV5-6,TRBD1,.,CASSLGTGLAWETQYF,TGTGCCAGCAGCTTAGGGACAGGGCTTGCCTGGGAGACCCAGTACTTC
TRBJ2-1,15,TRBV9,.,.,CASSETGSSYNEQFF,TGTGCCAGCAGCGAGACAGGAAGCTCCTACAATGAGCAGTTCTTC
TRBJ2-5,14,TRBV18,.,.,CASSPSDRQETQYF,TGTGCCAGCTCACCATCGGACAGACAAGAGACCCAGTACTTC
TRBJ2-1,15,TRBV7-2,.,.,CASSSPTLGSNEQFF,TGTGCCAGCAGCTCGCCTACCCTGGGGTCCAATGAGCAGTTCTTC
TRBJ2-1,17,TRBV4-3,TRBD2,.,CASSQGTSAGGLSEQFF,TGCGCCAGCAGCCAAGGGACATCAGCGGGAGGGCTCAGTGAGCAGTTCTTC
TRBJ2-1,14,TRBV15,.,.,CATSREQDPRKQFF,TGTGCCACCAGCAGGGAACAGGACCCGCGAAAGCAGTTCTTC
TRBJ1-5,17,TRBV19,.,few,CASSMSLPLEVNQPQHF,TGTGCCAGTAGTATGTCCCTCCCCCTGGAAGTCAATCAGCCCCAGCATTTT
TRBJ2-7,15,TRBV6-6,TRBD1,once,CASSYSGQVFYEQYF,TGTGCCAGCAGTTATTCGGGACAGGTCTTCTACGAGCAGTACTTC
TRBJ2-5,18,TRBV4-3,TRBD2,.,CASSRNAPRLAGGETQYF,TGCGCCAGCAGCCGAAACGCACCAAGACTAGCGGGAGGTGAGACCCAGTACTTC
TRBJ2-7,13,TRBV5-1,TRBD2,once,CASRLAGGGEQYF,TGCGCCAGCAGACTAGCGGGAGGGGGCGAGCAGTACTTC
TRBJ2-7,15,TRBV11-3,.,.,CASSPAGRGTREQYF,TGTGCCAGCAGCCCCGCTGGCAGGGGAACGAGGGAGCAGTACTTC
TRBJ2-7,18,TRBV4-1,TRBD2,.,CASSQAGTSGLSSYEQYF,TGCGCCAGCAGCCAAGCCGGGACTAGCGGGTTGAGCTCCTACGAGCAGTACTTC
TRBJ2-2,16,TRBV7-7,TRBD2,.,CASSLQLAGGPGELFF,TGTGCCAGCAGCTTACAACTAGCGGGAGGGCCCGGGGAGCTGTTTTTT
TRBJ2-1,12,TRBV19,.,.,CASSIGYNEQFF,TGTGCCAGTAGTATTGGGTACAATGAGCAGTTCTTC
TRBJ2-7,17,TRBV5-6,TRBD2,.,CASSWGLAGEKGYEQYF,TGTGCCAGCAGCTGGGGACTAGCGGGAGAAAAAGGCTACGAGCAGTACTTC
TRBJ2-4,16,TRBV2,.,.,CASSDYLGRAKNIQYF,TGTGCCAGCAGTGATTATTTGGGTCGGGCCAAAAACATTCAGTACTTC
TRBJ1-2,13,TRBV5-4,.,.,CAGGKRLNYGYTF,TGTGCCGGAGGAAAAAGACTTAACTATGGCTACACCTTC
TRBJ2-7,13,TRBV10-3,.,.,CAIKNPGAREQYF,TGTGCCATCAAGAACCCGGGAGCGAGGGAGCAGTACTTC
TRBJ1-2,14,TRBV4-3,.,few,CASSLQTTNYGYTF,TGCGCCAGCAGCCTACAGACTACTAACTATGGCTACACCTTC
TRBJ2-3,11,TRBV20-1,.,.,CSARGLDTQYF,TGCAGTGCTAGAGGGTTGGATACGCAGTATTTT
TRBJ2-4,14,TRBV10-1,.,few,CASSDGGAKNIQYF,TGCGCCAGCAGTGATGGGGGAGCCAAAAACATTCAGTACTTC
TRBJ2-3,14,TRBV28,TRBD2,.,CASSLAEITDTQYF,TGTGCCAGCAGTCTAGCGGAGATCACAGATACGCAGTATTTT
TRBJ1-2,15,TRBV6-5,.,once,CASSYGTGGDYGYTF,TGTGCCAGCAGTTACGGAACGGGGGGCGACTATGGCTACACCTTC
TRBJ1-1,14,TRBV7-9,.,few,CASSLLEFHTEAFF,TGTGCCAGCAGCTTATTGGAGTTCCACACTGAAGCTTTCTTT